Following are 22 T cell receptor beta chains from one sample sequenced in a study of blood T cell repertoires in COVID-19. Method: immunoSEQ multiplex PCR; TCRdb's copy keeps in-frame clones and lacks some. The profile shows under 75,000 clones, 81% of them singletons. Sample: peripheral blood. These receptors came from an elderly woman with active or convalescent COVID-19.

The CDR3 sequence: CASSYNGTGGAFF. The CDR3 DNA reads as TGTGCCAGCAGCTACAATGGGACAGGGGGGGCTTTCTTT. The chain employs TRBV21-1 and TRBJ1-1; the D call in the table, TRBD1, was not verified against the DNA. TRBV21-1 is an annotated pseudogene. The CDR3 covers 13 residues.

CDR3 sequence reads: CASKSLYEQYF. CDR3 coding DNA: TGTGCCAGCAAATCCCTCTACGAGCAGTACTTC. The genes are TRBV6-5 and TRBJ2-7; D unclear. V dropped 7 bases and J dropped 3 bases, with 7 bases sitting between them. The CDR3 sequence is 11 residues long. Looked up from germline, CDR1 is MNHEY and CDR2 is SVGAGI.

This clone appeared a few times. The chain is built from TRBV2 and TRBJ2-5, with D possibly matching TRBD1 (5 bases). Germline V gene sequence: CDR1 SNHLY, CDR2 FYNNEI. V was trimmed by 4 bases and J by 0 bases, leaving 6 bases between them. The CDR3 has 13 residues. This CDR3 reads CASSATDQETQYF. CDR3 coding DNA: TGTGCCAGCAGTGCGACAGACCAAGAGACCCAGTACTTC.

The genes are TRBV4-3 and TRBJ1-4, with 8 bases lining up with TRBD1. CDR3 size: 15 residues. V shed 3 bases and J 7 bases; nucleotides not matched to a gene: 7. Germline V gene lookup returns CDR1 LGHNA and CDR2 YSLEER. CDR3 nucleotides: TGCGCCAGCAGCCATAACCAAGGACAGGGTGAAAAACTGTTTTTT. Its protein is CASSHNQGQGEKLFF.

The chain couples TRBV7-2 to TRBJ2-1; TRBD2 matches 11 bases. In germline, CDR1 is SGHTA, CDR2 FQGNSA. Unmatched junction bases numbered 9, after V lost 5 bases and J lost 9 bases. CDR3 length: 15 amino acids. CDR3 DNA sequence: TGTGCCAGCAGCAGGGGACTAGCGGAAGGGTTTGAGCAGTTCTTC. It is translated as CASSRGLAEGFEQFF.

The chain recombines TRBV28 with TRBJ2-1; TRBD1 aligns across 11 bases. From germline, CDR1 is MDHEN and CDR2 SYDVKM. Unmatched junction bases numbered 5, after V lost 7 bases and J lost 9 bases. CDR3 length: 13 amino acids. This CDR3 is CASNRDRGAEQFF. As DNA, the CDR3 is TGTGCCAGCAACAGGGACAGGGGGGCTGAGCAGTTCTTC.

The chain joins TRBV12-3 or TRBV12-4 to TRBJ1-1; D unresolved. With 3 bases removed from V and 7 bases from J, the gap between germline ends came to 9 bases. The CDR3 has 12 amino acids. CDR3 sequence reads: CASSFLSSEAFF. CDR3 nucleotides: TGTGCCAGCAGTTTCCTTTCCAGTGAAGCTTTCTTT.

The chain is built from TRBV11-2 and TRBJ1-1; D may be TRBD1 (5 bases). The germline CDR1 and CDR2 sequences are SGHAT and FQNNGV. The ends were cut back, 6 bases at V and 1 base at J, with 12 bases in the middle. This CDR3 comprises 14 residues. CDR3 residues: CASRSSDKNTEAFF. The CDR3 nucleotides read TGTGCCAGCAGGTCCTCGGACAAGAACACTGAAGCTTTCTTT.

This rearrangement joins TRBV5-8 to TRBJ1-1; D not resolved. The CDR3 sequence is 15 residues long. Trimming pared 4 bases from V and 4 bases from J, leaving 17 bases between. Germline CDR1 reads SGHTS; CDR2 reads YDEGEE. The CDR3 nucleotides are TGTGCCAGCAGCGTAGGCTCCGGGTGGAGCACTGAAGCTTTCTTT. As protein: CASSVGSGWSTEAFF.

This clone was seen a single time. This chain uses TRBV7-3 with TRBJ1-1; D gene uncertain. Between the trimmed V and J ends, which lost 2 bases and 2 bases, there was a span of 9 bases. This CDR3 is built from 14 residues. CDR1 is SGHTA and CDR2 is FQGTGA in the germline V gene. CDR3 region: CASSLSGSNTEAFF. CDR3 DNA: TGTGCCAGCAGCTTATCGGGGAGCAACACTGAAGCTTTCTTT.

This clone was seen more than once but under ten times. The rearrangement links TRBV18 to TRBJ1-1; 7 nucleotides align to TRBD1. The CDR3 has 13 amino acids. Germline V gene sequence: CDR1 KGHSH, CDR2 LQKENI. J was trimmed by 7 bases and V by 6 bases; bases with no gene match: 8. For the CDR3, the DNA is TGTGCCAGCTCGGGTGACAGGGCTATTGAAGCTTTCTTT. Amino acid sequence: CASSGDRAIEAFF.

Of note for this clone: The junction shows a germline mismatch at one end, possibly a read error. The rearrangement links TRBV28 to TRBJ1-1; D not certain. Germline loops: CDR1 MDHEN, CDR2 SYDVKM. The CDR3 has 13 residues. CDR3: CASTLSAGTEAFF. The CDR3 DNA is TGTGCCAGCACTTTATCGGCGGGCACTGAAGCTTTCTTT.

This chain links TRBV5-4 with TRBJ1-2, with 9 positions matching TRBD1. Germline CDR1 SGHNT, CDR2 YYREEE (reference sequence). With V trimmed by 2 bases and J by 6 bases, 2 bases remained unmatched. This CDR3 is 13 amino acids long. The CDR3 is CASSLQGADGYTF. The CDR3 DNA reads as TGTGCCAGCAGCTTACAGGGGGCGGATGGCTACACCTTC.

As regards this clone: The germline gene is not matched at one end of the junction; a read error may be the cause. The genes are TRBV6-1 and TRBJ1-2, with a tentative D call TRBD1 (6 bases). The CDR3 has 15 residues. Germline V CDR1 and CDR2: MNHNS, SASEGT. Here the CDR3 DNA reads TGTGCCAGCAGCGAAGTCGGGGGGCTAGGCTATGGCTACACCTTC. It is translated as CASSEVGGLGYGYTF.

The genes are TRBV15 and TRBJ2-4; TRBD1 is a possible D gene (7 bases). CDR1 and CDR2 from the germline V gene are LNHNV and YYDKDF (reference sequence). V was clipped by 0 bases and J by 7 bases, with 13 bases between them. CDR3 length: 15 residues. The CDR3 sequence is CATSRDLSGGNIQYF. The CDR3 DNA reads TGTGCCACCAGCAGAGATCTCTCAGGGGGGAACATTCAGTACTTC.

The genes are TRBV11-2 and TRBJ1-1; 7 bases match TRBD1. Germline V gene data show CDR1 as SGHAT and CDR2 as FQNNGV. The CDR3 contains 15 residues. V lost 3 bases and J lost 1; bases outside the gene matches: 5. The DNA for the CDR3 is TGTGCCAGCAGCTTGAGGCAGGGGGGGAACACTGAAGCTTTCTTT. This codes for CASSLRQGGNTEAFF.

The chain uses TRBV21-1 and TRBJ1-3; the table names TRBD1, a call not compared with the DNA. TRBV21-1 is a pseudogene locus. The CDR3 spans 14 residues. The CDR3 nucleotides are TGTGCCAGCAGGCGACAGGGGCCTGGAAACACCATATATTTT. It yields the protein CASRRQGPGNTIYF.

The J gene is TRBJ1-4, the V gene TRBV5-6; the D gene is possibly TRBD1 (6 bases). Trimming removed 5 bases from V and 2 bases from J, with 16 bases in between. Germline V gene sequence: CDR1 SGHDT, CDR2 YYEEEE. This CDR3 region has 16 residues. CDR3 sequence reads: CASSRTGGRTNEKLFF. DNA of the CDR3: TGTGCCAGCAGTCGAACGGGGGGCAGGACTAATGAAAAACTGTTTTTT. The full variable domain, its missing parts supplied by reference TRBV5-6 and TRBJ1-4, is DAGVTQSPTHLIKTRGQQVTLRCSPKSGHDTVSWYQQALGQGPQFIFQYYEEEERQRGNFPDRFSGHQFPNYSSELNVNALLLGDSALYLCASSRTGGRTNEKLFFGSGTQLSVL.

CDR3 amino acids: CASSQDPGKLGNTIYF. The CDR3 DNA reads as TGCGCCAGCAGCCAAGATCCCGGGAAATTAGGAAACACCATATATTTT. The chain links TRBV4-3 to TRBJ1-3; D is undetermined. Between the trimmed V and J ends, which lost 0 bases and 4 bases, there was a span of 13 bases. Per the germline V gene, CDR1 is LGHNA and CDR2 is YSLEER. There are 16 residues in the CDR3.

The V gene is TRBV6-2 or TRBV6-3, the J gene TRBJ1-4; D is ambiguous. The CDR3 spans 15 residues. CDR1 is MNHEY, CDR2 SVGEGT, per germline. Trimming left V 0 bases short and J 4 bases short, with 9 bases between. The CDR3 bases are TGTGCCAGCAGTTACTCTATCCGGGGTAATGAAAAACTGTTTTTT. The encoded protein is CASSYSIRGNEKLFF.

The chain recombines TRBV6-5 with TRBJ2-5; D ambiguous. The germline V and J ends were trimmed by 0 bases and 3 bases, with 8 bases remaining between them. Germline lookup yields CDR1 MNHEY and CDR2 SVGAGI. CDR3 length equals 14 residues. The CDR3 region is CASSYSSMKETQYF. CDR3 coding DNA: TGTGCCAGCAGTTACTCGAGTATGAAAGAGACCCAGTACTTC.

The rearrangement uses TRBV7-2 and TRBJ2-3; 7 nucleotides match TRBD2. The J segment lost 3 bases and the V segment lost 5 bases, leaving 8 bases of the junction unmatched. The CDR3 runs 15 residues. Germline V gene lookup returns CDR1 SGHTA and CDR2 FQGNSA. The DNA for the CDR3 is TGTGCCAGCAGCCTAGAGGTCGGGAGGACAGATACGCAGTATTTT. Translation gives CASSLEVGRTDTQYF.